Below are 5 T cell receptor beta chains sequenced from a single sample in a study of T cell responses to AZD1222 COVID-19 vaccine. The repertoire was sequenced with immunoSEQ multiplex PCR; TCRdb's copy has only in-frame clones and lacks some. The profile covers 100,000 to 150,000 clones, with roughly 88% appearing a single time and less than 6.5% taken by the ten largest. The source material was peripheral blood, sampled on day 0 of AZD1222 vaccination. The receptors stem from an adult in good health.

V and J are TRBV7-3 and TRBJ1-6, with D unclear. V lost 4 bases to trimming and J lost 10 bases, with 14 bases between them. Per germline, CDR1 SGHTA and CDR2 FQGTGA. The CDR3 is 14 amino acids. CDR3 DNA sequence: TGTGCCAGCAGCTCCGGGGAGTCGCTGTCACCCCTCCACTTT. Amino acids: CASSSGESLSPLHF.

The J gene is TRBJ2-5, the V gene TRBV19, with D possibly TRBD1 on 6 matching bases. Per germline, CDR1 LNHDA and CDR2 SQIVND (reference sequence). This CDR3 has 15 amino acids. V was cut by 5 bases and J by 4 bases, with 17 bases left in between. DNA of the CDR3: TGTGCCAGTAGTTCAGGGGCAGTCCTAGGAGAGACCCAGTACTTC. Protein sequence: CASSSGAVLGETQYF.

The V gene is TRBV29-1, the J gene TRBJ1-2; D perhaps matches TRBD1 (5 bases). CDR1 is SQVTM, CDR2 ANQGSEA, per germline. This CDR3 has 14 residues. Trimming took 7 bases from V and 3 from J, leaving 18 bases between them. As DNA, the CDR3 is TGCAGCGCCCAGACAGTCCTGGGGGACTATGGCTACACCTTC. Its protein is CSAQTVLGDYGYTF.

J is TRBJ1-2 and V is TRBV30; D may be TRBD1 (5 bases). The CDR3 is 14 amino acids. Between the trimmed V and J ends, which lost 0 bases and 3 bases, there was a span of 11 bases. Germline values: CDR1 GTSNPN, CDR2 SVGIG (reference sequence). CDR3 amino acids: CAWSVLLGDYGYTF. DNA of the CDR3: TGTGCCTGGAGTGTACTATTGGGGGACTATGGCTACACCTTC.

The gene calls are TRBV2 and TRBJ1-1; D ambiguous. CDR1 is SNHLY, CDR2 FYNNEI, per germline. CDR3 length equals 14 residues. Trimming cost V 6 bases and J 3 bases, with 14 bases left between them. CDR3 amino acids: CASRERVEDTEAFF. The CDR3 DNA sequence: TGTGCCAGCAGGGAGAGGGTCGAGGACACTGAAGCTTTCTTT.